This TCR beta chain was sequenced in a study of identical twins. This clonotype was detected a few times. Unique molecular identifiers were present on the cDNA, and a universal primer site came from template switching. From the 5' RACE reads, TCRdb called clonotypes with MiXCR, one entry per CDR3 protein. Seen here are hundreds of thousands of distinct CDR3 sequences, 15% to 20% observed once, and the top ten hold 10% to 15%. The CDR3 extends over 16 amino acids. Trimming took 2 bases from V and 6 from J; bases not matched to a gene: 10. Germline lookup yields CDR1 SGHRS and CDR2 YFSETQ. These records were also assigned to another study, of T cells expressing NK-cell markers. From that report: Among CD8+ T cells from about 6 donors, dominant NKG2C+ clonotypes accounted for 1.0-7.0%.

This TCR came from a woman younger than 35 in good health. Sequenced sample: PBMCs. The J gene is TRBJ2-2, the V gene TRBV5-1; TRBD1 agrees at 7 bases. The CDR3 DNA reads TGCGCCAGCAGCTTAGGGGGCTCGCGGGCGGCCGGGGAGCTGTTTTTT. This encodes CASSLGGSRAAGELFF.